This TCR beta chain was sequenced during a study of blood T cell repertoires in COVID-19. The wider study: Acute and convalescent COVID-19 samples came from the United States, Italy and Spain. T cells, B-cell-depleted T cells, or PBMCs supplied cDNA or gDNA.

V lost 5 bases and J 0 bases, leaving 5 bases between the germline ends. Germline CDR1 is KGHSH and CDR2 is LQKENI. CDR3 length: 14 residues. Authors' data handling: Reference gene primers were amplified, and this amplification served to estimate nucleated cell counts. Repertoires were generated with immunoSEQ multiplex PCR, while TCRdb's copy carries only in-frame clones and drops some. V, J and clone size derive from that table, while D and trimming were established from the DNA sequence. The table has 200,000 to 250,000 clones, under 85% seen once; the top ten hold roughly 7%. V gene TRBV18 combines with J gene TRBJ2-6; D is undetermined. Sequences were obtained from peripheral blood. The TCR originated in a woman aged 80 or over with COVID-19, enrolled during active disease. The CDR3 DNA sequence: TGTGCCAGCTCAACTAACTCTGGGGCCAACGTCCTGACTTTC. It is translated as CASSTNSGANVLTF.